The 5 T cell receptor beta chains reported below all come from one sample, sequenced in a study of cytomegalovirus exposure and HLA in healthy donors. Primers included in the PCR were 60 Vbeta and 13 Jbeta primers. Here immunoSEQ multiplex PCR was the method, and the copy in TCRdb shows in-frame clones only, minus some. In the table there are about 160,000 clones, 79% of which are singletons. What was sequenced was PBMCs. The receptor source for this set is a man aged 35 to 55 in good health and CMV-seronegative.

The CDR3 coding sequence is TGTGCCAGCAGCCCGGGGAGCGGGAGGGGCCCCTACAATGAGCAGTTCTTC. It yields the protein CASSPGSGRGPYNEQFF. The genes are TRBV11-3 and TRBJ2-1, with 10 bases that match TRBD2. Germline CDR1 and CDR2: SGHNT and YENEEA. J was trimmed by 2 bases and V by 5 bases; bases with no gene match: 9. The CDR3 has 17 amino acids.

This clone appeared many times. The gene calls are TRBV21-1 and TRBJ2-7; TRBD1, as called in the table, went unchecked against the DNA. TRBV21-1 is a pseudogene locus. This CDR3 contains 17 residues. Here the CDR3 reads CASSKRPGHRVSYEQYF. The CDR3, as DNA: TGTGCCAGCAGCAAACGCCCGGGACACCGAGTCTCCTACGAGCAGTACTTC.

This chain joins TRBV2 and TRBJ2-7; 9 nucleotides agree with TRBD2. V lost 3 bases to trimming and J lost 7 bases; unmatched junction nucleotides: 13. The germline V gene has CDR1 SNHLY and CDR2 FYNNEI. This CDR3 region has 16 residues. CDR3 sequence: CASSDQRLAVLGEQYF. The CDR3 coding sequence is TGTGCCAGCAGTGACCAAAGACTAGCGGTTTTAGGGGAGCAGTACTTC.

This rearrangement joins TRBV4-1 to TRBJ2-7, with D possibly matching TRBD1 (5 bases). The V end lost 1 base, the J end lost 5 bases, and 18 bases lay between the germline ends. Germline loops: CDR1 MGHRA, CDR2 YSYEKL. The CDR3 totals 16 residues. The CDR3 bases are TGCGCCAGCAGCCAAGCTCAGAGGCAGGGTGGCCACGAGCAGTACTTC. Protein product: CASSQAQRQGGHEQYF.

In DNA, the CDR3 is TGTGCCAGCAGCCTCGGACAGGGCGCCTACAATGAGCAGTTCTTC. Residues: CASSLGQGAYNEQFF. This chain joins TRBV9 and TRBJ2-1; 8 bases align to TRBD1. Losses at the gene ends were 4 bases for V and 2 bases for J; bases not matched to a gene: 5. CDR1 is SGDLS, CDR2 YYNGEE, per germline. CDR3 length: 15 amino acids.